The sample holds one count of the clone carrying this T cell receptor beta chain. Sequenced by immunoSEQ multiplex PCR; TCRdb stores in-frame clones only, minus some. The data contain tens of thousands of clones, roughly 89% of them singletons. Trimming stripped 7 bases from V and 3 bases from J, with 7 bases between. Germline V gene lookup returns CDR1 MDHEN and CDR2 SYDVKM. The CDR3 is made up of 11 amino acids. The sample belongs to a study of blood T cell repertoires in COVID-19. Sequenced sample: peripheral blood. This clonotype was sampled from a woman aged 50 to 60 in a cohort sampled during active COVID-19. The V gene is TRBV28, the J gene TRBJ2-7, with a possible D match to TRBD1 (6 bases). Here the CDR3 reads CASIQGYEQYF. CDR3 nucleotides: TGTGCCAGCATACAGGGCTACGAGCAGTACTTC.